This is a list of T cell receptor beta chains from one sample in a study of shared clonotypes between healthy human individuals. Sequenced by immunoSEQ multiplex PCR; TCRdb stores in-frame clones only, minus some. The sample includes 2.5 million or so clones, roughly nine tenths of them seen just once. The sequencing sample was made of naive CD4+ T cells sorted from blood. Receptors were obtained from a man between 18 and 35 years old in good health. The CDR3 runs from the conserved cysteine through the conserved F or W. The order of the fields is J gene, V gene, clone size, D gene, CDR3 protein, CDR3 DNA. D genes are given only for firm matches. Size is stated for part of the rows, as once, few or many counts, or as a class when the clone is expanded.

TRBJ2-5	TRBV9	NA	TRBD2	CASSVGLSGRYQETQYF	TGTGCCAGCAGCGTAGGCCTTAGCGGGAGGTACCAAGAGACCCAGTACTTC
TRBJ1-4	TRBV29-1	NA	TRBD1	CSVSTGGREKLFF	TGCAGCGTTTCGACAGGGGGGCGAGAAAAACTGTTTTTT
TRBJ1-2	TRBV6-1	NA	TRBD1	CASSEAPGGGYGYTF	TGTGCCAGCAGTGAAGCTCCAGGGGGGGGCTATGGCTACACCTTC
TRBJ2-5	TRBV10-1	NA	NA	CASSESQGQETQYF	TGCGCCAGCAGTGAGTCTCAGGGACAAGAGACCCAGTACTTC
TRBJ1-1	TRBV2	NA	NA	CASSAIVWGGEGTEAFF	TGTGCCAGCAGCGCCATTGTTTGGGGAGGGGAAGGGACTGAAGCTTTCTTT
TRBJ1-4	TRBV19	few	NA	CASSPTGLTNEKLFF	TGTGCCAGTAGTCCGACAGGACTCACTAATGAAAAACTGTTTTTT
TRBJ1-1	TRBV7-2	NA	NA	CASSSLDWSTEAFF	TGTGCCAGCAGCTCCCTGGACTGGTCCACTGAAGCTTTCTTT
TRBJ2-1	TRBV5-1	NA	TRBD2	CASSPDLAGGYNEQFF	TGCGCCAGCAGCCCGGATTTAGCGGGAGGATACAATGAGCAGTTCTTC
TRBJ2-2	TRBV9	NA	NA	CASSSTGHTGELFF	TGTGCCAGCAGTTCTACAGGGCACACCGGGGAGCTGTTTTTT
TRBJ2-5	TRBV9	NA	TRBD2	CASSVGLAGGETQYF	TGTGCCAGCAGCGTAGGACTAGCTGGGGGAGAGACCCAGTACTTC
TRBJ2-5	TRBV18	NA	TRBD1	CASSHIPGQGGETQYF	TGTGCCAGCTCACACATACCGGGACAGGGGGGAGAGACCCAGTACTTC
TRBJ1-5	TRBV21-1	NA	NA	CASSGQGACNQPQHF	TGTGCCAGCAGCGGACAGGGGGCTTGCAATCAGCCCCAGCATTTT
TRBJ2-7	TRBV10-1	NA	NA	CASSVGQGYEQYF	TGCGCCAGCAGTGTTGGGCAGGGATACGAGCAGTACTTC
TRBJ2-6	TRBV11-3	NA	NA	CASSSGTLGEANVLTF	TGTGCCAGCAGCTCGGGGACACTGGGAGAGGCCAACGTCCTGACTTTC
TRBJ1-3	TRBV6-5	once	TRBD1	CASSYSGQGTGNTIYF	TGTGCCAGCAGTTACTCGGGACAGGGTACAGGAAACACCATATATTTT
TRBJ1-1	TRBV25-1	NA	NA	CASSATQRPTEAFF	TGTGCCAGCAGTGCCACACAGAGGCCCACTGAAGCTTTCTTT
TRBJ1-1	TRBV7-3	NA	NA	CASSSTENTEAFF	TGTGCCAGCAGCTCGACTGAGAACACTGAAGCTTTCTTT
TRBJ1-3	TRBV6-5	NA	NA	CASSLESGPGNTIYF	TGTGCCAGCAGTCTGGAGTCAGGGCCAGGAAACACCATATATTTT
TRBJ2-2	TRBV4-1	NA	TRBD2	CASSLGGVTGELFF	TGCGCCAGCAGCCTTGGGGGGGTCACCGGGGAGCTGTTTTTT
TRBJ1-1	TRBV10-3	NA	TRBD1	CAISAGQGGVTEAFF	TGTGCCATCAGTGCCGGACAGGGAGGGGTCACTGAAGCTTTCTTT
TRBJ2-7	TRBV6-5	NA	TRBD2	CASSSAGTSWYEQYF	TGTGCCAGCAGTTCCGCCGGGACTAGCTGGTACGAGCAGTACTTC
TRBJ2-1	TRBV9	NA	NA	CASSVTSGSYNEQFF	TGTGCCAGCAGCGTAACCAGCGGCTCCTACAATGAGCAGTTCTTC
TRBJ1-6	TRBV5-1	NA	NA	CASSLETGNSPLHF	TGCGCCAGCAGCTTGGAAACGGGTAATTCACCCCTCCACTTT
TRBJ2-7	TRBV2	NA	TRBD1	CATQEGAVYEQYF	TGTGCCACCCAAGAGGGGGCGGTATACGAGCAGTACTTC
TRBJ2-3	TRBV28	NA	TRBD2	CASSFSGGSSSTDTQYF	TGTGCCAGCAGTTTTAGCGGGGGGTCTTCTAGCACAGATACGCAGTATTTT
TRBJ2-7	TRBV7-9	NA	NA	CASSLVLMGQGDEQYF	TGTGCCAGCAGCTTAGTCCTGATGGGGCAAGGCGACGAGCAGTACTTC
TRBJ2-3	TRBV5-1	NA	TRBD2	CASSAGGGTDTQYF	TGCGCCAGCAGCGCGGGAGGGGGCACAGATACGCAGTATTTT
TRBJ2-3	TRBV9	NA	TRBD2	CASSPVGLAGGSTDTQYF	TGTGCCAGCAGCCCGGTGGGACTAGCGGGAGGGAGCACAGATACGCAGTATTTT
TRBJ2-5	TRBV5-6	NA	NA	CASSTFDDQETQYF	TGTGCCAGCAGCACATTCGACGATCAAGAGACCCAGTACTTC
TRBJ1-1	TRBV5-4	NA	TRBD1	CASSSGQGYTEAFF	TGTGCCAGCAGCTCCGGACAGGGATACACTGAAGCTTTCTTT
TRBJ2-7	TRBV6-5	once	TRBD2	CASSQRGEEQYF	TGTGCCAGCAGTCAACGGGGGGAGGAGCAGTACTTC
TRBJ2-2	TRBV18	once	TRBD1	CASSPPGQGATGELFF	TGTGCCAGCTCACCACCCGGACAGGGGGCAACCGGGGAGCTGTTTTTT
TRBJ2-7	TRBV29-1	NA	TRBD2	CSVELAAGYEQYF	TGCAGCGTTGAGCTAGCGGCCGGCTACGAGCAGTACTTC
TRBJ2-7	TRBV7-8	NA	NA	CASSLAPAPSYEQYF	TGTGCCAGCAGCTTAGCGCCGGCACCTTCCTACGAGCAGTACTTC
TRBJ1-2	TRBV30	NA	TRBD1	CAWIKDRVGYTF	TGTGCCTGGATCAAAGACAGGGTTGGCTACACCTTC
TRBJ1-2	TRBV18	few	NA	CASSPPTANYGYTF	TGTGCCAGCTCACCACCGACAGCTAACTATGGCTACACCTTC
TRBJ1-2	TRBV4-3	NA	NA	CASSQGTARGYTF	TGCGCCAGCAGCCAGGGGACGGCTCGGGGCTACACCTTC
TRBJ2-1	TRBV6-4	NA	TRBD2	CASSESSGELGEQFF	TGTGCCAGCAGTGAGTCTAGCGGGGAGTTGGGTGAGCAGTTCTTC
TRBJ2-3	TRBV7-9	NA	TRBD2	CASSFGLAGRDTQYF	TGTGCCAGCAGCTTCGGACTAGCGGGCCGAGATACGCAGTATTTT
TRBJ1-5	TRBV11-2	NA	NA	CASSRTGGIGQPQHF	TGTGCCAGCAGCCGAACGGGGGGGATCGGACAGCCCCAGCATTTT
TRBJ1-5	TRBV6-6	NA	NA	CASSYSGGNQPQHF	TGTGCCAGCAGTTACTCAGGGGGCAATCAGCCCCAGCATTTT
TRBJ1-6	TRBV11-2	NA	NA	CASSLTGLSYNSPLHF	TGTGCCAGCAGCTTAACGGGACTGTCATATAATTCACCCCTCCACTTT
TRBJ1-3	TRBV9	NA	NA	CASRPSGAGNTIYF	TGTGCCAGCAGACCCTCGGGAGCTGGAAACACCATATATTTT
TRBJ2-1	TRBV7-9	NA	TRBD2	CASSSGTASGSVYNEQFF	TGTGCCAGCAGCTCCGGGACAGCTAGCGGGAGCGTATACAATGAGCAGTTCTTC
TRBJ2-1	TRBV7-2	NA	TRBD2	CASSPGLAGGRREQFF	TGTGCCAGCAGTCCCGGACTAGCGGGGGGGCGACGGGAGCAGTTCTTC
TRBJ2-5	TRBV5-8	NA	TRBD2	CASSHVKIAGAGETQYF	TGTGCCAGCAGCCACGTGAAGATAGCGGGAGCGGGAGAGACCCAGTACTTC
TRBJ2-7	TRBV11-2	NA	TRBD2	CASSLEAGGYEQYF	TGTGCCAGCAGCTTAGAGGCGGGGGGCTACGAGCAGTACTTC
TRBJ2-1	TRBV11-2	NA	TRBD2	CASSPSGGRVRNEQFF	TGTGCCAGCAGCCCCTCGGGCGGGAGGGTAAGGAATGAGCAGTTCTTC